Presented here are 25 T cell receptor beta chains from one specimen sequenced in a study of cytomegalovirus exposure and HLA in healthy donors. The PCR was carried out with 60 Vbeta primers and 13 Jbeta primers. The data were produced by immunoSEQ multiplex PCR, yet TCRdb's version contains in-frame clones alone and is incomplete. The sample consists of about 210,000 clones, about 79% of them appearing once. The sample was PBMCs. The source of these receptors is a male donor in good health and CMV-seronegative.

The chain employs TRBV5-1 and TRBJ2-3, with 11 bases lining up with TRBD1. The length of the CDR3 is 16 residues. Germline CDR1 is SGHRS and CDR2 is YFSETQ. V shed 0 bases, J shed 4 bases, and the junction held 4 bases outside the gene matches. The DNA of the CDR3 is TGCGCCAGCAGCTTGGGGGGGACAGGGGGTGCAGATACGCAGTATTTT. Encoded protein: CASSLGGTGGADTQYF.

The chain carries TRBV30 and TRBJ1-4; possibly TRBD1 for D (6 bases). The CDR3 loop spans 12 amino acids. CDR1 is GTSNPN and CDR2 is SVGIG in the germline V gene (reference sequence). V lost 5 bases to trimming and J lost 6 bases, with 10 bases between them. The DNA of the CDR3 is TGTGCCTGGGAGAGGACAGATGAAAAACTGTTTTTT. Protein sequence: CAWERTDEKLFF.

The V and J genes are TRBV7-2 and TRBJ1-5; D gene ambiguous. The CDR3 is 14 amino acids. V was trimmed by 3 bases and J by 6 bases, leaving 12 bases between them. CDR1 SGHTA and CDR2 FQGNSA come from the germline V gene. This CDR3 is CASSFGATGQPQHF. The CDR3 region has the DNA TGTGCCAGCAGCTTCGGAGCAACTGGTCAGCCCCAGCATTTT.

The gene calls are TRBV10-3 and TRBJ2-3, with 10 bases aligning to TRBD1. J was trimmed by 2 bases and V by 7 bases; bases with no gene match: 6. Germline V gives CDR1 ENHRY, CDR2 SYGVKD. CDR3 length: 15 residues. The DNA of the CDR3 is TGTGCCATCACCTCGGACAGGGGGAACACAGATACGCAGTATTTT. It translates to CAITSDRGNTDTQYF.

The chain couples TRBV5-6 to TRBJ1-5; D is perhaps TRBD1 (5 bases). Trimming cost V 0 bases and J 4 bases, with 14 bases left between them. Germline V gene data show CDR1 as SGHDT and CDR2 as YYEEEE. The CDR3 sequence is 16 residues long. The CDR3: CASSLGGGAWNQPQHF. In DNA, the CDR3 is TGTGCCAGCAGCTTGGGCGGCGGGGCGTGGAATCAGCCCCAGCATTTT.

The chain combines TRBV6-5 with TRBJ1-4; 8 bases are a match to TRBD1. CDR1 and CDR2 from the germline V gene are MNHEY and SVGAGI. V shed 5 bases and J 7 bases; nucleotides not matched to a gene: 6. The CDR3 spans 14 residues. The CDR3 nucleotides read TGTGCCAGCAGTAACACAGGGGGAGTTGAAAAACTGTTTTTT. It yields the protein CASSNTGGVEKLFF.

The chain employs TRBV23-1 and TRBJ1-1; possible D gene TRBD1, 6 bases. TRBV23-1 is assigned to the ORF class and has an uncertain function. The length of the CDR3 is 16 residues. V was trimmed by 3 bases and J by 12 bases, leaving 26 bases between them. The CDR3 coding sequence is TGCGCCAGCAGTCACCCCACAGGGTTCTGCCTTCGGGGCCCTTTCTTT. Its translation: CASSHPTGFCLRGPFF.

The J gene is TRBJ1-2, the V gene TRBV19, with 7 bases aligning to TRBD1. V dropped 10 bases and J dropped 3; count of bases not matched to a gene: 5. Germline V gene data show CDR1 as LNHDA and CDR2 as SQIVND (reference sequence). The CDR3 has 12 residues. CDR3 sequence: CATKTGHYGYTF. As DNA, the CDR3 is TGTGCCACTAAGACAGGGCACTATGGCTACACCTTC.

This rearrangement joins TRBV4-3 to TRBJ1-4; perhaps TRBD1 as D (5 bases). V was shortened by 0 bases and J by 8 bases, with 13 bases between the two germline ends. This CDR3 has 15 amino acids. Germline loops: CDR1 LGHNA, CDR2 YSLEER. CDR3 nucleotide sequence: TGCGCCAGCAGCCAAGATAGGCGGACACTCGAAAAACTGTTTTTT. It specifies CASSQDRRTLEKLFF.

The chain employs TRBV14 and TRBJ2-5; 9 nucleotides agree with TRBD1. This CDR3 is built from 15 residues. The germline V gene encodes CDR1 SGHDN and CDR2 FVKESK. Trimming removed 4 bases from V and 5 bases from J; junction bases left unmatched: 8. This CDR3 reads CASSPWTGDGETQYF. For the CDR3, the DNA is TGTGCCAGCAGCCCCTGGACAGGGGACGGGGAGACCCAGTACTTC.

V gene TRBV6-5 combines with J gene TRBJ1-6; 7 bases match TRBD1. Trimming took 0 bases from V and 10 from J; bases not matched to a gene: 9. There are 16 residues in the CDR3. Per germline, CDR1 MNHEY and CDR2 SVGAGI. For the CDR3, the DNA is TGTGCCAGCAGTTACTCAGACAGGGCCAGGCGGTCACCCCTCCACTTT. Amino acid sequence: CASSYSDRARRSPLHF.

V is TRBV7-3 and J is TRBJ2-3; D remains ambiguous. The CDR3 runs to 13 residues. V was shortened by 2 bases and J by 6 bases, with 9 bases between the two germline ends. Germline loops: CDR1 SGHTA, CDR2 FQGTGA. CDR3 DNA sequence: TGTGCCAGCAGCTTAGCGGAGTACGATACGCAGTATTTT. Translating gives CASSLAEYDTQYF.

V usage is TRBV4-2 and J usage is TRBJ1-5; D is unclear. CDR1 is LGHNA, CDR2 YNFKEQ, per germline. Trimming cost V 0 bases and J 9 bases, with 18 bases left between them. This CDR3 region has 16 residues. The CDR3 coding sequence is TGTGCCAGCAGCCAAGATCGTGAAGTCCTTGAGGGGCCCCAGCATTTT. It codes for CASSQDREVLEGPQHF.

CDR3 sequence reads: CASSLDSGYNEQFF. In DNA, the CDR3 is TGTGCCAGCTCACTCGATAGCGGCTACAATGAGCAGTTCTTC. The rearrangement uses TRBV6-6 and TRBJ2-1, with D possibly matching TRBD2 (6 bases). V lost 8 bases, J lost 3 bases, and 14 bases lay in between. This CDR3 spans 14 amino acids. The germline V gene has CDR1 MNHNY and CDR2 SVGAGI (reference sequence).

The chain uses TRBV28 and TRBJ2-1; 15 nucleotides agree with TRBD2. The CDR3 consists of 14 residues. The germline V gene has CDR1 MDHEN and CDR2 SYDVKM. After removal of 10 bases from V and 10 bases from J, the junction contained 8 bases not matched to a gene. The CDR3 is CATGLAGGPEEQFF. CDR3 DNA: TGTGCCACCGGACTAGCGGGGGGGCCCGAGGAGCAGTTCTTC.

CDR3 DNA: TGTGCCTGGAGGGACAGGGGGGCGCAGGGAGGACAGCCCCAGCATTTT. Residues: CAWRDRGAQGGQPQHF. V gene TRBV30 combines with J gene TRBJ1-5, with 10 bases lining up with TRBD1. The V gene end was trimmed by 3 bases and the J gene end by 7 bases; junction bases not matched to a gene: 12. The CDR3 has 16 residues. Germline loops: CDR1 GTSNPN, CDR2 SVGIG (reference sequence).

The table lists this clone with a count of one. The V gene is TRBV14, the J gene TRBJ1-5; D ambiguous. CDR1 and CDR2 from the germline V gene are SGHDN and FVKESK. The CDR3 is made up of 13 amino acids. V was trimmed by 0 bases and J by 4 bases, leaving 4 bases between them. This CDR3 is CASSQDSNQPQHF. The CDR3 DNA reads TGTGCCAGCAGCCAAGACAGTAATCAGCCCCAGCATTTT. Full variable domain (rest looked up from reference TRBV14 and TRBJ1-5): EAGVTQFPSHSVIEKGQTVTLRCDPISGHDNLYWYRRVMGKEIKFLLHFVKESKQDESGMPNNRFLAERTGGTYSTLKVQPAELEDSGVYFCASSQDSNQPQHFGDGTRLSIL.

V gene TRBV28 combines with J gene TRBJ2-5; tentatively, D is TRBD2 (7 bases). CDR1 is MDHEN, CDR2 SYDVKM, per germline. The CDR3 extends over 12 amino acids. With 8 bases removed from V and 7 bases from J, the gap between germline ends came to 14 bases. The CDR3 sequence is CASGGGLGTQYF. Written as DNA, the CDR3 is TGTGCCAGCGGGGGGGGCTTGGGGACCCAGTACTTC.

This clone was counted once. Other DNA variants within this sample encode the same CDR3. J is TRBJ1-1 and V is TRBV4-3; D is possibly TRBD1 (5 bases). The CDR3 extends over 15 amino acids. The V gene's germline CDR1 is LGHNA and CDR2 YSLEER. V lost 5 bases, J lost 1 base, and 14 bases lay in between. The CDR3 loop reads CASSRILGGNTEAFF. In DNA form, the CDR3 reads TGCGCCAGCAGCAGAATCTTGGGGGGGAACACTGAAGCTTTCTTT.

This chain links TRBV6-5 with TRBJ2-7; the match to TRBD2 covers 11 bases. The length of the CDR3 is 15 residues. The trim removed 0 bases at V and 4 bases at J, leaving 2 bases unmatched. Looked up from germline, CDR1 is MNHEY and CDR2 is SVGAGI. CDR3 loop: CASSYSGTSGYEQYF. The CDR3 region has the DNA TGTGCCAGCAGTTACTCCGGGACTAGCGGTTACGAGCAGTACTTC.

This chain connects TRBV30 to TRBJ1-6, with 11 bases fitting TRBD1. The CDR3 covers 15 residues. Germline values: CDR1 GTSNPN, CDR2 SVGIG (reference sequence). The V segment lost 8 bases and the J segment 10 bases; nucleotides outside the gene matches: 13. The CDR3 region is CAGDFGQGARSPLHF. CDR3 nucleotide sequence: TGTGCCGGAGACTTTGGACAGGGGGCGAGATCACCCCTCCACTTT.

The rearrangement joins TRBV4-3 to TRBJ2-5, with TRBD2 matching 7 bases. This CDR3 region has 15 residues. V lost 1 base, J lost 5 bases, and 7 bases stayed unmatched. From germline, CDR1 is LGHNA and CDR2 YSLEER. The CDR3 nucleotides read TGCGCCAGCAGCCAAGGAACGGGACTAAAGGAGACCCAGTACTTC. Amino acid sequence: CASSQGTGLKETQYF.

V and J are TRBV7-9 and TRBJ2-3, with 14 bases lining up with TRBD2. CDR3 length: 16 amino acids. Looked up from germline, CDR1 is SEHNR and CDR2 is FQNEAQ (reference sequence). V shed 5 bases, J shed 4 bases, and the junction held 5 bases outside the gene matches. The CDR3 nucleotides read TGTGCCAGCAGCGAGACTAGCGGGAGGGCCGCAGATACGCAGTATTTT. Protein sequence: CASSETSGRAADTQYF.

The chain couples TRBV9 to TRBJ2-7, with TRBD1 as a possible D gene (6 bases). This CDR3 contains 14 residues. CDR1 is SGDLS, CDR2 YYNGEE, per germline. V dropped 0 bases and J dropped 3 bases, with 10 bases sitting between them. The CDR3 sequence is CASSVGQDLYEQYF. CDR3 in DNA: TGTGCCAGCAGCGTAGGACAGGACCTCTACGAGCAGTACTTC. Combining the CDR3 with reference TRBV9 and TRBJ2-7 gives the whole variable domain DSGVTQTPKHLITATGQRVTLRCSPRSGDLSVYWYQQSLDQGLQFLIQYYNGEERAKGNILERFSAQQFPDLHSELNLSSLELGDSALYFCASSVGQDLYEQYFGPGTRLTVT.

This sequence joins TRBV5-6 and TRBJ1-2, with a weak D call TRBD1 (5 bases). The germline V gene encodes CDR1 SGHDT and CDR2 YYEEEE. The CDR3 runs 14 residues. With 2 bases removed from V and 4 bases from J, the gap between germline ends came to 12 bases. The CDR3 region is CASSFGGEVYGYTF. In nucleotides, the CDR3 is TGTGCCAGCAGCTTTGGAGGGGAGGTCTATGGCTACACCTTC.